This T cell receptor (beta chain) was identified during a study of blood T cell repertoires in COVID-19. Across the study: COVID-19 samples collected from the United States, Italy and Spain covered acute and convalescent phases. PBMCs, B-cell-depleted T cells, or T cells were the source of the cDNA or gDNA that made up the material.

The V segment lost 7 bases and the J segment 5 bases; nucleotides outside the gene matches: 4. This CDR3 comprises 12 residues. The V gene's germline CDR1 is MDHEN and CDR2 SYDVKM. How the authors handled the data: How many nucleated cells were present was estimated from reference gene primer amplification. Method: immunoSEQ multiplex PCR; TCRdb's copy keeps in-frame clones and lacks some. V, J and clone size reflect that table, while D and trimming were determined from the DNA. The data hold about 75,000 clones, with roughly 87% observed a single time. Sample: peripheral blood. V gene TRBV28 combines with J gene TRBJ2-7; TRBD1 matches 8 bases. The clonotype was recovered from a woman aged 45-59 years with acute or convalescent COVID-19. The CDR3 region has the DNA TGTGCCAGCACCAGGGGGCTCCACGAGCAGTACTTC. Translating it yields CASTRGLHEQYF.